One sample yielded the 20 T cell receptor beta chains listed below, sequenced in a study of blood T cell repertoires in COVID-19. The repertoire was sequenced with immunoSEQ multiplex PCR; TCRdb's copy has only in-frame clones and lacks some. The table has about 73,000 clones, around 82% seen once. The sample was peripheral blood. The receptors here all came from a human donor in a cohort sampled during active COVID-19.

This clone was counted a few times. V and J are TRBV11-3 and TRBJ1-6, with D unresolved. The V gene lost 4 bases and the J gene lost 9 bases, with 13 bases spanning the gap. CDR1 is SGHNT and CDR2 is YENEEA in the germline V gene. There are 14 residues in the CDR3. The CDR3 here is CASSSGEMSSPLHF. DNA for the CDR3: TGTGCCAGCAGCTCGGGAGAGATGAGTTCACCCCTCCACTTT.

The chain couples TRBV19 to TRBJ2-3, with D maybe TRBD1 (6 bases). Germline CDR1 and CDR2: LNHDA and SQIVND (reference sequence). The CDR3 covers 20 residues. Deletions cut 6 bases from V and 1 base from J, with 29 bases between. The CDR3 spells CASRPRRSVQAAGGTDTQYF. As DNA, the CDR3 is TGTGCCAGTAGACCTCGAAGGTCGGTTCAGGCGGCAGGGGGCACAGATACGCAGTATTTT.

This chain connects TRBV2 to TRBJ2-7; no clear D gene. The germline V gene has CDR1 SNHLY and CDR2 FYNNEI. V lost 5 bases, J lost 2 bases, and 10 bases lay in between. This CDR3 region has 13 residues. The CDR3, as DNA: TGTGCCAGCAGTTTCCGGGTAGCCTACGAGCAGTACTTC. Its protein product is CASSFRVAYEQYF.

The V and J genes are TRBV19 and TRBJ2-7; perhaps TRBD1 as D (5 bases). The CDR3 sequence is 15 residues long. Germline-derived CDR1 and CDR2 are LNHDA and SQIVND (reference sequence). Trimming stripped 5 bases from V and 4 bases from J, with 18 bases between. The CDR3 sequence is CASSAGLRTTYEQYF. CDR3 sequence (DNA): TGTGCCAGTAGTGCCGGGTTGAGGACAACTTACGAGCAGTACTTC.

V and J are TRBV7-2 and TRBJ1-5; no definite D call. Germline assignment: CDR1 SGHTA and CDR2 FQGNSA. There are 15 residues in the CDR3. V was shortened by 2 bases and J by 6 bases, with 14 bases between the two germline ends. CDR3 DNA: TGTGCCAGCAGCTTAAATAGCCATCTTAGTCAGCCCCAGCATTTT. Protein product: CASSLNSHLSQPQHF.

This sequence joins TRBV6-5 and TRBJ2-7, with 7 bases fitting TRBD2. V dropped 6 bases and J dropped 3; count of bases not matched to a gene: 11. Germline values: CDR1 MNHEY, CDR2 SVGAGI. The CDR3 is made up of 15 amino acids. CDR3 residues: CASRRSLAAGYEQYF. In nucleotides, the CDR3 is TGTGCCAGCAGACGTTCGCTAGCGGCCGGCTACGAGCAGTACTTC.

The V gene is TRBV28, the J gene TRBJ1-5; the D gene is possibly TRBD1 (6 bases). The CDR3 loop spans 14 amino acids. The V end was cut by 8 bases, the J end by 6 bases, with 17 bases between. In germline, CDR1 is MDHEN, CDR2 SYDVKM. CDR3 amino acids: CASRDRTRGQPQHF. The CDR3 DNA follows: TGTGCCAGCCGAGACAGGACCCGAGGTCAGCCCCAGCATTTT.

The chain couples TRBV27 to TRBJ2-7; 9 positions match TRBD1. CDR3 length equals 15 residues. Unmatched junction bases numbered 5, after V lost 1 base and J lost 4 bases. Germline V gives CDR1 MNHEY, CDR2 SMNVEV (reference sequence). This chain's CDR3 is CASSLFGTGRYEQYF. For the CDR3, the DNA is TGTGCCAGCAGTTTATTTGGGACAGGGAGATACGAGCAGTACTTC.

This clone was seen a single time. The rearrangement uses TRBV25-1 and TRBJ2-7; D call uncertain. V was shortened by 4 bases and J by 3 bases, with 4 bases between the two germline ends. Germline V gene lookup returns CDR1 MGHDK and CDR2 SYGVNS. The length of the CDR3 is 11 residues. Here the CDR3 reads CASSGLYEQYF. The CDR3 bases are TGTGCCAGCAGTGGGCTCTACGAGCAGTACTTC.

In DNA form, the CDR3 reads TGTGCCAGCAGCGCGGGGACAGTTCCTTATAGCAATCAGCCCCAGCATTTT. Translated, it gives CASSAGTVPYSNQPQHF. The chain couples TRBV7-9 to TRBJ1-5; 7 nucleotides align to TRBD1. Losses at the gene ends were 5 bases for V and 0 bases for J; bases not matched to a gene: 10. This CDR3 is built from 17 residues. Germline CDR1 and CDR2: SEHNR and FQNEAQ (reference sequence).

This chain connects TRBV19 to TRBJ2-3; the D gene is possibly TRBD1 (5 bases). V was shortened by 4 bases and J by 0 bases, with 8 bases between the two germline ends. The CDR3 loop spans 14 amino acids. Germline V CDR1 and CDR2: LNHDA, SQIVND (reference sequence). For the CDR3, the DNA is TGTGCCAGTAGTAATAGGGGTAGCACAGATACGCAGTATTTT. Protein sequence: CASSNRGSTDTQYF.

The CDR3 DNA reads TGTGCCAGCAGTTTAGGACAGGGGGCAAATCAGCCCCAGCATTTT. This codes for CASSLGQGANQPQHF. The rearrangement links TRBV27 to TRBJ1-5; 11 nucleotides align to TRBD1. Losses at the gene ends were 2 bases for V and 4 bases for J; bases not matched to a gene: 1. Germline lookup yields CDR1 MNHEY and CDR2 SMNVEV (reference sequence). This CDR3 has 15 residues.

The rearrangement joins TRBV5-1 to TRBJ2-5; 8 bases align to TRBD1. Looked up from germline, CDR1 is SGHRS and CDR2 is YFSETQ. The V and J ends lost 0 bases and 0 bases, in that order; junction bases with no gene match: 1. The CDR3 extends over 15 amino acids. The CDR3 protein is CASSLGQGNQETQYF. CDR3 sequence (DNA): TGCGCCAGCAGCTTGGGACAGGGGAACCAAGAGACCCAGTACTTC.

CDR3 loop: CASSKGLASGGPNYEQYF. The CDR3 region has the DNA TGCGCCAGCAGCAAAGGGTTGGCTAGCGGGGGCCCAAACTACGAGCAGTACTTC. The chain couples TRBV4-1 to TRBJ2-7; 10 nucleotides agree with TRBD2. This CDR3 spans 18 amino acids. The germline V gene has CDR1 MGHRA and CDR2 YSYEKL. The V and J ends lost 5 bases and 3 bases, in that order; junction bases with no gene match: 16.

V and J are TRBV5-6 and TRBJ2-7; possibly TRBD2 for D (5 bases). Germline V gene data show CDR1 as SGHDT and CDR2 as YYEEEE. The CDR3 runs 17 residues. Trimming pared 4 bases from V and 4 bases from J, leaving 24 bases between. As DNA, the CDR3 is TGTGCCAGCAGCCAAGAGGGAGCGCTCAGGTTTAGTTACGAGCAGTACTTC. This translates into CASSQEGALRFSYEQYF.

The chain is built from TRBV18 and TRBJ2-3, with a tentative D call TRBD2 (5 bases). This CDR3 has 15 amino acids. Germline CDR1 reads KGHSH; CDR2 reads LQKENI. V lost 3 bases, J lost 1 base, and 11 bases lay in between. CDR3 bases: TGTGCCAGCTCACCTTCCCTCGGGGGCACAGATACGCAGTATTTT. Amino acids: CASSPSLGGTDTQYF. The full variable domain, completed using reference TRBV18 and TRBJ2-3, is NAGVMQNPRHLVRRRGQEARLRCSPMKGHSHVYWYRQLPEEGLKFMVYLQKENIIDESGMPKERFSAEFPKEGPSILRIQQVVRGDSAAYFCASSPSLGGTDTQYFGPGTRLTVL.

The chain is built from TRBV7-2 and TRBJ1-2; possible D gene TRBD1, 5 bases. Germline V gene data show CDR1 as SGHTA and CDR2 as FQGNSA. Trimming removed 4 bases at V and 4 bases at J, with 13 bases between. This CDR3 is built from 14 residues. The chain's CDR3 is CASSWDLVFYGYTF. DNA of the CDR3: TGTGCCAGCAGCTGGGACTTAGTCTTCTATGGCTACACCTTC. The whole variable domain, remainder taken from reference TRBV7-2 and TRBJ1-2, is GAGVSQSPSNKVTEKGKDVELRCDPISGHTALYWYRQSLGQGLEFLIYFQGNSAPDKSGLPSDRFSAERTGGSVSTLTIQRTQQEDSAVYLCASSWDLVFYGYTFGSGTRLTVV.

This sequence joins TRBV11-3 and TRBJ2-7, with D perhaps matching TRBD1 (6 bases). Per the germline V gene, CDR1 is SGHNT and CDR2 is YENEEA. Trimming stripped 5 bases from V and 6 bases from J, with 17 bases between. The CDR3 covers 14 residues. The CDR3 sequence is CASSTGHVFSEQYF. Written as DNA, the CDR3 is TGTGCCAGCAGCACGGGACACGTTTTCTCCGAGCAGTACTTC.

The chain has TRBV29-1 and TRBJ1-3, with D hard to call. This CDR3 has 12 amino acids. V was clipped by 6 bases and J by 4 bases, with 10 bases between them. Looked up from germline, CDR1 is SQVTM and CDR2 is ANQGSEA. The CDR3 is CSVSGSGNTIYF. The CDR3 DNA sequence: TGCAGCGTGTCCGGGTCCGGAAACACCATATATTTT.

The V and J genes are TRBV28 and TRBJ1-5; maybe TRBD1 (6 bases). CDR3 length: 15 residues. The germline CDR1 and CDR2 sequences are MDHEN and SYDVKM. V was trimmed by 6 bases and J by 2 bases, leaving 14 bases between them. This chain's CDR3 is CASRVGGMGNQPQHF. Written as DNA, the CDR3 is TGTGCCAGCAGGGTTGGGGGCATGGGCAATCAGCCCCAGCATTTT.